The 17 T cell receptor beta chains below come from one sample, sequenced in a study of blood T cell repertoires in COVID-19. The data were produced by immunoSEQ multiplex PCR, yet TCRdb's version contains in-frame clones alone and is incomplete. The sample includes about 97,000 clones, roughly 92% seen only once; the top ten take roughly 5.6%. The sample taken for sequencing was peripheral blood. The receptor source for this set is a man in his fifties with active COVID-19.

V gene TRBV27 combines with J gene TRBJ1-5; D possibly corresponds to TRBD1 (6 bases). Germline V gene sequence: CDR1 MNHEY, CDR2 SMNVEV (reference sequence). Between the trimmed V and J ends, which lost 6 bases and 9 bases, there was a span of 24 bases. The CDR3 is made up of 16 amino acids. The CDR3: CASRQTGGASLGPQHF. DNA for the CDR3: TGTGCCAGCAGACAGACTGGGGGCGCGAGTCTTGGGCCCCAGCATTTT.

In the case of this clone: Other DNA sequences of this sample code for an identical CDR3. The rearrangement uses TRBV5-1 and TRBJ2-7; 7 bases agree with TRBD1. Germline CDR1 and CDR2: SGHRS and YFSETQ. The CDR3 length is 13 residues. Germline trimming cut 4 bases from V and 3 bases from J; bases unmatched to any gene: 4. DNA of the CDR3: TGCGCCAGCAGCCTTAGACAGGGCTACGAGCAGTACTTC. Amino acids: CASSLRQGYEQYF.

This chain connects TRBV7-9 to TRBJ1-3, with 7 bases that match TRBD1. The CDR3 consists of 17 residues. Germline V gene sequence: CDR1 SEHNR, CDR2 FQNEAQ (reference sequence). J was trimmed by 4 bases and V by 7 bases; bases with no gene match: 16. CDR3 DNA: TGTGCCAGCAACCCTCAAACGCGACACAGGGGCGGAAACACCATATATTTT. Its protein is CASNPQTRHRGGNTIYF. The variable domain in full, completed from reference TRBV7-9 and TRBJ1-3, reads DTGVSQNPRHKITKRGQNVTFRCDPISEHNRLYWYRQTLGQGPEFLTYFQNEAQLEKSRLLSDRFSAERPKGSFSTLEIQRTEQGDSAMYLCASNPQTRHRGGNTIYFGEGSWLTVV.

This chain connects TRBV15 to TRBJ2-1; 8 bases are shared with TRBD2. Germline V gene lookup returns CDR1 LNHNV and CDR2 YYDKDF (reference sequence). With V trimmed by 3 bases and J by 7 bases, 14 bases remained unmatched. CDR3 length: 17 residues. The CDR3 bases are TGTGCCACCAGCAGCGGTAAACTCGTGGGACTAGTTAATGAGCAGTTCTTC. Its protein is CATSSGKLVGLVNEQFF.

The CDR3, as DNA: TGCGCCAGCAGGGTTCAGGTTTTTAGCACAGATACGCAGTATTTT. Translating it yields CASRVQVFSTDTQYF. The chain employs TRBV5-1 and TRBJ2-3; D not certain. This CDR3 spans 15 amino acids. CDR1 and CDR2 (germline): SGHRS, YFSETQ. V lost 5 bases, J lost 0 bases, and 13 bases lay in between.

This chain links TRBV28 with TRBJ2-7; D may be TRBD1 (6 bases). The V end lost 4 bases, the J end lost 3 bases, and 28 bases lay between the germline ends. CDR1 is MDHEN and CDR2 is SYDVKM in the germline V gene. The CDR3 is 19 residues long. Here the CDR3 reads CASSSILKTFSGGYYEQYF. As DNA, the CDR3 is TGTGCCAGCAGTTCAATACTCAAGACGTTTAGTGGGGGCTACTACGAGCAGTACTTC.

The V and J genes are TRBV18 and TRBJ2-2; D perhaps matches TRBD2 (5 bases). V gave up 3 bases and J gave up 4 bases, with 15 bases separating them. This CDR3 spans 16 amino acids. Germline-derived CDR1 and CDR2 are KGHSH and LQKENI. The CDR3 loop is CASSPHPLGSTGELFF. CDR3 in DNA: TGTGCCAGCTCACCGCACCCATTGGGGAGCACCGGGGAGCTGTTTTTT.

CDR3 sequence: CASSLGTISPLHF. In DNA, the CDR3 is TGTGCCAGCAGCTTAGGTACAATTTCACCCCTCCACTTT. The V call is TRBV7-3, the J call TRBJ1-6; D ambiguous. V lost 2 bases and J lost 9, with 8 bases in between. The CDR3 extends over 13 amino acids. CDR1 and CDR2 from the germline V gene are SGHTA and FQGTGA.

The CDR3 is CASTPLGPSGQNEQFF. The CDR3 nucleotides are TGTGCCAGCACCCCCCTGGGGCCTAGCGGGCAAAATGAGCAGTTCTTC. The chain links TRBV27 to TRBJ2-1; the match to TRBD2 covers 8 bases. The CDR3 is made up of 16 amino acids. Per the germline V gene, CDR1 is MNHEY and CDR2 is SMNVEV (reference sequence). V shed 7 bases, J shed 7 bases, and the junction held 15 bases outside the gene matches.

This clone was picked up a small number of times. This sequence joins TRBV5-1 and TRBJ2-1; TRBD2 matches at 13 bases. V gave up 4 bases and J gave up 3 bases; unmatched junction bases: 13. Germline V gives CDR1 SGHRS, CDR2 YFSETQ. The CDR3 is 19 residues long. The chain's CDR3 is CASSKDGLAGVTDYNEQFF. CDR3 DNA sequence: TGCGCCAGCAGCAAGGACGGACTAGCGGGAGTCACCGACTACAATGAGCAGTTCTTC.

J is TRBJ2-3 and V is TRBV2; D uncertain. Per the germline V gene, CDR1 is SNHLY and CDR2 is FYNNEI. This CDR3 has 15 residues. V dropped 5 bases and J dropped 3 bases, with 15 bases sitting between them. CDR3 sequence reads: CASSTTLLRTDTQYF. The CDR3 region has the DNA TGTGCCAGCAGTACCACCCTGCTACGGACAGATACGCAGTATTTT.

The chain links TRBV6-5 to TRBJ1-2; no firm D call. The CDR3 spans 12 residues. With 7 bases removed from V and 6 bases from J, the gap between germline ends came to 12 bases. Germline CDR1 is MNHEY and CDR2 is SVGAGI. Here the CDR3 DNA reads TGTGCCAGCACACGGACCGGGGATGGCTACACCTTC. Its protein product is CASTRTGDGYTF.

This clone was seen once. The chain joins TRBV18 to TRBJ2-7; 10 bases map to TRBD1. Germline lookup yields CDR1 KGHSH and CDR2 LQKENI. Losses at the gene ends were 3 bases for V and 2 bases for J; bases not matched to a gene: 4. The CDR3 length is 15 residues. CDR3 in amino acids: CASSPGQGTTYEQYF. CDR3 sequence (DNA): TGTGCCAGCTCACCGGGACAGGGGACTACCTACGAGCAGTACTTC.

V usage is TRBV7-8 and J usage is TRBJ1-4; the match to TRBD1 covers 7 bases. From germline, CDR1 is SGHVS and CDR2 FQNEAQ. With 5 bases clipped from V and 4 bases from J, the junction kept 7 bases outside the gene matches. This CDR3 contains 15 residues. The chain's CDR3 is CASSDWTGLNEKLFF. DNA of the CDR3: TGTGCCAGCAGCGATTGGACAGGTCTTAATGAAAAACTGTTTTTT.

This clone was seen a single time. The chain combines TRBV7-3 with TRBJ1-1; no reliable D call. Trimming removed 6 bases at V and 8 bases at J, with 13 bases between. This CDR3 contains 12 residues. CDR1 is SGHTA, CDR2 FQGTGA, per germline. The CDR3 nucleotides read TGTGCCAGCAGGTCGCCCCCGGGGGAAGCTTTCTTT. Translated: CASRSPPGEAFF.

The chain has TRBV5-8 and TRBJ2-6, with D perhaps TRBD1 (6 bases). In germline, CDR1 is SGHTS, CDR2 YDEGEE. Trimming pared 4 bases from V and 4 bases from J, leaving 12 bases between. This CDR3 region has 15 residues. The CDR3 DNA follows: TGTGCCAGCAGCCTCAGGGGCGGCGGGGCCAACGTCCTGACTTTC. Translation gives CASSLRGGGANVLTF.

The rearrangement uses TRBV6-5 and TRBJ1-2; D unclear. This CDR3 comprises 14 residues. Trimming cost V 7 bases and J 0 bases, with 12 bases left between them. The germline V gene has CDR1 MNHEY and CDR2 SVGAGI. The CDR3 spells CASTLEGANYGYTF. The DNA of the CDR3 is TGTGCCAGCACCTTGGAGGGAGCTAACTATGGCTACACCTTC.